These T cell receptor beta chains were read from a single sample in a study of T cells in Graves' hyperthyroidism and ophthalmopathy. Each CDR3 protein gets one entry after TCRdb re-called the multiplex PCR reads with MiXCR. The repertoire has more than 550,000 distinct CDR3 sequences, nearly 45% of them found once; the top ten carry less than 9%. Specimen: peripheral blood or thyroid tissue (not recorded which). The receptors derive from an adult man with Graves' disease, either hyperthyroidism or ophthalmopathy (not recorded which). Each CDR3 is given with its conserved first and last residue. Fields, in order: CDR3 DNA, CDR3 protein, J gene, V gene, clone size, D gene. The D gene is left open where the match is weak. Only some rows state a clone size, as once, few, many or a class for expanded clones.

CDR3 DNA: TGTGCCAGCAGCCAATCGGGACTAGCGGCCCAAGAGACCCAGTACTTC; CDR3 protein: CASSQSGLAAQETQYF; J gene: TRBJ2-5; V gene: TRBV7-3; clone size: few; D gene: TRBD2
CDR3 DNA: TGTGCCAGCAGTTACGGCGGAGACTATGGCTACACCTTC; CDR3 protein: CASSYGGDYGYTF; J gene: TRBJ1-2; V gene: TRBV6-5; clone size: once; D gene: .
CDR3 DNA: TGTGCCAGCAGCTTGGGCGGCGCAGGGGGCTACGAGCAGTACTTC; CDR3 protein: CASSLGGAGGYEQYF; J gene: TRBJ2-7; V gene: TRBV5-1; clone size: .; D gene: TRBD1
CDR3 DNA: TGCAGCGTAGAAGTGACAGCCGAGAACACTGAAGCTTTCTTT; CDR3 protein: CSVEVTAENTEAFF; J gene: TRBJ1-1; V gene: TRBV29-1; clone size: .; D gene: .
CDR3 DNA: TGTGCCACCACTCGCACAGGGGATAACTATGGCTACACCTTC; CDR3 protein: CATTRTGDNYGYTF; J gene: TRBJ1-2; V gene: TRBV7-9; clone size: many; D gene: TRBD1
CDR3 DNA: TGTGCCATCAGTGAGTCAAGGGGACAGGGGGCGCGCCAGCCCCAGCATTTT; CDR3 protein: CAISESRGQGARQPQHF; J gene: TRBJ1-5; V gene: TRBV10-3; clone size: .; D gene: TRBD1
CDR3 DNA: TGTGCCAGCAGCTTTAACAGGGTTGAGGGCTACACCTTC; CDR3 protein: CASSFNRVEGYTF; J gene: TRBJ1-2; V gene: TRBV7-9; clone size: .; D gene: .
CDR3 DNA: TGCAGCGTTGTGCCGCCGGGTTCGTTTTATGGCTACACCATATATTTT; CDR3 protein: CSVVPPGSFYGYTIYF; J gene: TRBJ1-3; V gene: TRBV29-1; clone size: .; D gene: .
CDR3 DNA: TGTGCCAGCAGCCTTGACTTTACGTTTGCAACTAATGAAAAACTGTTTTTT; CDR3 protein: CASSLDFTFATNEKLFF; J gene: TRBJ1-4; V gene: TRBV25-1; clone size: .; D gene: .
CDR3 DNA: TGTGCCACCAGTGAGACAGGGGGCGTCGGGGAGACCCAGTACTTC; CDR3 protein: CATSETGGVGETQYF; J gene: TRBJ2-5; V gene: TRBV24-1; clone size: once; D gene: TRBD1
CDR3 DNA: TGCAGCGTTGAAGACAGGGGATACTATGGCTACACCTTC; CDR3 protein: CSVEDRGYYGYTF; J gene: TRBJ1-2; V gene: TRBV29-1; clone size: many; D gene: .
CDR3 DNA: TGTGCCAGCAGCTTAGTGGGGGATGGAAACACCATATATTTT; CDR3 protein: CASSLVGDGNTIYF; J gene: TRBJ1-3; V gene: TRBV13; clone size: few; D gene: .
CDR3 DNA: TGCAGTGCTAGAGAAGTGGGGTCAGGCTACACTGAAGCTTTCTTT; CDR3 protein: CSAREVGSGYTEAFF; J gene: TRBJ1-1; V gene: TRBV20-1; clone size: .; D gene: .
CDR3 DNA: TGTGCCAGCACCCGAATCAAAGATAATTCACCCCTCCACTTT; CDR3 protein: CASTRIKDNSPLHF; J gene: TRBJ1-6; V gene: TRBV7-2; clone size: .; D gene: .
CDR3 DNA: TGTGCCAGCAGCGAGGGATTCACTAACTATGGCTACACCTTC; CDR3 protein: CASSEGFTNYGYTF; J gene: TRBJ1-2; V gene: TRBV9; clone size: few; D gene: .
CDR3 DNA: TGTGCCAGCAGCTCCGCGAACAGGGGGCAGGGAGAGCAGTACTTC; CDR3 protein: CASSSANRGQGEQYF; J gene: TRBJ2-7; V gene: TRBV7-9; clone size: few; D gene: TRBD1
CDR3 DNA: TGTGCCAGCAGCCAAGACCTTACGACTAGCGGGGGCCAAGAGACCCAGTACTTC; CDR3 protein: CASSQDLTTSGGQETQYF; J gene: TRBJ2-5; V gene: TRBV9; clone size: few; D gene: TRBD2
CDR3 DNA: TGTGCCAGCAGTGAAGCGCTTGGGACAGGGGGCAGTGGGGAAAAACTGTTTTTT; CDR3 protein: CASSEALGTGGSGEKLFF; J gene: TRBJ1-4; V gene: TRBV12-3/TRBV12-4; clone size: few; D gene: TRBD1
CDR3 DNA: TGTGCCATCAGCTCAGTCGAGGAGACCCAGTACTTC; CDR3 protein: CAISSVEETQYF; J gene: TRBJ2-5; V gene: TRBV10-3; clone size: .; D gene: .
CDR3 DNA: TGTGCCAGCAGTGACGGGATCGGCTCTGGAAACACCATATATTTT; CDR3 protein: CASSDGIGSGNTIYF; J gene: TRBJ1-3; V gene: TRBV6-5; clone size: few; D gene: .
CDR3 DNA: TGTGCCAGCAGCTCGACAGGGACAGGGAGGGGTCAGCCCCAGCATTTT; CDR3 protein: CASSSTGTGRGQPQHF; J gene: TRBJ1-5; V gene: TRBV7-9; clone size: .; D gene: TRBD1
CDR3 DNA: TGTGCCAGCAGTCGGCCGACCGGACAGGCCGACTGCGAGCAGTACTTC; CDR3 protein: CASSRPTGQADCEQYF; J gene: TRBJ2-7; V gene: TRBV2; clone size: .; D gene: TRBD1